This T cell receptor beta chain was sequenced during a study of blood T cell repertoires in COVID-19. Study-wide context: COVID-19 samples collected from the United States, Italy and Spain covered acute and convalescent phases. From T cells, B-cell-depleted T cells, or PBMCs came the material, which was cDNA or gDNA.

Original methodology: It was from reference gene primer amplification that nucleated cell counts were estimated. TCRdb's table, derived via immunoSEQ multiplex PCR, lists solely in-frame clones and lacks some. That table furnishes V, J and clone size, whereas the DNA furnished D and trimming. The data hold about 210,000 clones, with about 91% observed a single time. V gave up 2 bases and J gave up 10 bases, with 23 bases separating them. This CDR3 is 16 amino acids long. The germline V gene encodes CDR1 SGHVS and CDR2 FQNEAQ. The sequence came from a young man with acute or convalescent COVID-19. Input material: peripheral blood. The rearrangement links TRBV7-8 to TRBJ1-2; D unresolved. CDR3 nucleotide sequence: TGTGCCAGCAGCTTATTCTCCCCGGGGTACCCCGACGTCTACACCTTC. Amino acids: CASSLFSPGYPDVYTF.